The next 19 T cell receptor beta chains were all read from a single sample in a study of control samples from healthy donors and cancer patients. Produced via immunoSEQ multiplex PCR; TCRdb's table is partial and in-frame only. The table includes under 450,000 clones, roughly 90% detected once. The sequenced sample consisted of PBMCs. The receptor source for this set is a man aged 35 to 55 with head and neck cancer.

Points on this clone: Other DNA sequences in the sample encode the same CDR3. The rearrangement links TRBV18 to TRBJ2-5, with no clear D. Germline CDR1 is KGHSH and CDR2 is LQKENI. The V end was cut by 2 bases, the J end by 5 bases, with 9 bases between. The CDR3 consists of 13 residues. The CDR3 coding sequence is TGTGCCAGCTCACCATCCGGGCAGGAGACCCAGTACTTC. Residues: CASSPSGQETQYF.

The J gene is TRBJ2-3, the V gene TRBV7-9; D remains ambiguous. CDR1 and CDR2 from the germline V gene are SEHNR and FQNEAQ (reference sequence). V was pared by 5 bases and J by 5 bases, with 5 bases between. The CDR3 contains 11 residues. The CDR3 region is CASSLRDTQYF. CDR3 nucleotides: TGTGCCAGCAGCCTAAGAGATACGCAGTATTTT.

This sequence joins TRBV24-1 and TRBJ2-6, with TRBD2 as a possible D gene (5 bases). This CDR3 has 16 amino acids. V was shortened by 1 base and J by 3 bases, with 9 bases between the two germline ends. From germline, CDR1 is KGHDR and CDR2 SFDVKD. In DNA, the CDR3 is TGTGCCACCAGTGATTTCCCCGGGGATGGGGCCAACGTCCTGACTTTC. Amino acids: CATSDFPGDGANVLTF.

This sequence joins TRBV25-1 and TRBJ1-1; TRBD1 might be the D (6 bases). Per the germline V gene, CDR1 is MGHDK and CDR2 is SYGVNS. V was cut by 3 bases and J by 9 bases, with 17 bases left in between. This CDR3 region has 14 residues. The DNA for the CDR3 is TGTGCCAGCAGTGACCAACCCGGGACAAAAAAAGCTTTCTTT. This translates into CASSDQPGTKKAFF.

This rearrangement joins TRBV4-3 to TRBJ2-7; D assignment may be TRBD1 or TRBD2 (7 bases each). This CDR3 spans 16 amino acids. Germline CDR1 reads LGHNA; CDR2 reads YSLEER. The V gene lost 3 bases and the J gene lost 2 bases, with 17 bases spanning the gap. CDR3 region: CASSQEGGGYAYEQYF. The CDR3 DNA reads TGCGCCAGCAGCCAGGAGGGAGGGGGCTATGCCTACGAGCAGTACTTC.

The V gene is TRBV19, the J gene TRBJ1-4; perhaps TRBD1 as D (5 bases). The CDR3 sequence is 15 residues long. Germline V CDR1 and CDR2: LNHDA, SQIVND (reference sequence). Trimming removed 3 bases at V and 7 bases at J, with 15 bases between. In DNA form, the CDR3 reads TGTGCCAGTAGTATTAGCCAGGGAAGAGGTGAAAAACTGTTTTTT. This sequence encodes CASSISQGRGEKLFF.

The CDR3 DNA reads as TGTGCCAGCAGTTTCCGAACCCCGACAGGGAGCAACACTGAAGCTTTCTTT. Translating it yields CASSFRTPTGSNTEAFF. The rearrangement links TRBV28 to TRBJ1-1; 7 positions agree with TRBD1. CDR1 MDHEN and CDR2 SYDVKM come from the germline V gene. J lost 2 bases, V lost 3 bases, and 12 bases had no gene match. The CDR3 runs 17 residues.

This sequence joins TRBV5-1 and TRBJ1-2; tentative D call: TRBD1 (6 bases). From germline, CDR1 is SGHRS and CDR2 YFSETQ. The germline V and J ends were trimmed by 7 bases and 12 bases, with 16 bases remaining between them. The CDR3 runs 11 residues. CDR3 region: CASGGAARNTF. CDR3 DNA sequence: TGCGCCAGCGGGGGGGCGGCACGTAACACCTTC.

The chain's CDR3 is CASSAVRVGEGEQYF. As DNA, the CDR3 is TGTGCCAGCTCTGCGGTACGGGTAGGCGAAGGGGAGCAGTACTTC. V and J are TRBV18 and TRBJ2-7; unclear D gene. CDR1 is KGHSH, CDR2 LQKENI, per germline. The V and J ends lost 6 bases and 7 bases respectively, with 22 bases between them. The CDR3 has 15 amino acids.

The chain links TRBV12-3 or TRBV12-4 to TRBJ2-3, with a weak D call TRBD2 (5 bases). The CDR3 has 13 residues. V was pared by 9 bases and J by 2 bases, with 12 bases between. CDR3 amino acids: CASQDGVTDTQYF. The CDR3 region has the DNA TGTGCCAGTCAGGACGGGGTCACAGATACGCAGTATTTT.

The CDR3 loop reads CASCRDRENTEAFF. CDR3 nucleotides: TGCGCCAGCTGCCGGGACAGGGAGAACACTGAAGCTTTCTTT. The V gene is TRBV10-2, the J gene TRBJ1-1, with TRBD1 matching 9 bases. The V gene end was trimmed by 8 bases and the J gene end by 1 base; junction bases not matched to a gene: 5. There are 14 residues in the CDR3. From germline, CDR1 is WSHSY and CDR2 SAAADI.

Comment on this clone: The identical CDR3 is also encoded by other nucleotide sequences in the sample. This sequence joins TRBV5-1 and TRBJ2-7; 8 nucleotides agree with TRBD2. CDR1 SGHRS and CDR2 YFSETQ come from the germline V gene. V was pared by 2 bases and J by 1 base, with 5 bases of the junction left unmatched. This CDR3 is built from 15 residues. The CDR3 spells CASSLGAGGSYEQYF. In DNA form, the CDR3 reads TGCGCCAGCAGCTTAGGCGCGGGAGGTTCCTACGAGCAGTACTTC.

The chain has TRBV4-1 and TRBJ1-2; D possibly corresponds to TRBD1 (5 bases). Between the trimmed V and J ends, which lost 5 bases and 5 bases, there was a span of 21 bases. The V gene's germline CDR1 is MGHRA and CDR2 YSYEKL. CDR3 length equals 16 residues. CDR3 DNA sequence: TGCGCCAGCAGCTGGCCCAGGTCAGCGGGGGATTATGGCTACACCTTC. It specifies CASSWPRSAGDYGYTF.

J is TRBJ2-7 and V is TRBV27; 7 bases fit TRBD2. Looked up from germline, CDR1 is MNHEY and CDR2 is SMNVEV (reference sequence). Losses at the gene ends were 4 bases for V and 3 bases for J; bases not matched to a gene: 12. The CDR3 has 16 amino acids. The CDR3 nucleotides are TGTGCCAGCAGTTCTAGGGAGGGGCACCGTTTCTACGAGCAGTACTTC. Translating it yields CASSSREGHRFYEQYF.

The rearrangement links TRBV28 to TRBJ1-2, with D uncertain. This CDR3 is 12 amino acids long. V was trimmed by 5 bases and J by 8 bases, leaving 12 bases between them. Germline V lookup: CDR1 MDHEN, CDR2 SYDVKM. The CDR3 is CASSRPQGGYTF. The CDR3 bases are TGTGCCAGCAGTCGGCCGCAAGGCGGCTACACCTTC.

This CDR3 is CASRTGTAVSYEQYF. The CDR3 nucleotides are TGTGCCAGCAGAACCGGGACGGCCGTCTCCTACGAGCAGTACTTC. The chain recombines TRBV2 with TRBJ2-7, with D perhaps assigned TRBD1 or TRBD2 (5 bases each). Germline values: CDR1 SNHLY, CDR2 FYNNEI. The V end lost 6 bases, the J end lost 0 bases, and 15 bases lay between the germline ends. This CDR3 has 15 amino acids.

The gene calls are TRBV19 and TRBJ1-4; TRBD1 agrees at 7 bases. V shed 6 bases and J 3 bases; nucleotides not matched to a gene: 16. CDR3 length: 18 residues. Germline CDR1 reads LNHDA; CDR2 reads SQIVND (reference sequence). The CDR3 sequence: CASSWLGGEAFPNEKLFF. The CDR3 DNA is TGTGCCAGTAGCTGGTTAGGGGGCGAAGCCTTCCCTAATGAAAAACTGTTTTTT.

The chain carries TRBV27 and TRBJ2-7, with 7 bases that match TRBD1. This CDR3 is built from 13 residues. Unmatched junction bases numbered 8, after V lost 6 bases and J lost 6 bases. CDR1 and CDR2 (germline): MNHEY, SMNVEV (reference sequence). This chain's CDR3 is CASSGQAKIEQYF. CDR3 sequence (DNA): TGTGCCAGCAGCGGACAGGCCAAAATCGAGCAGTACTTC.

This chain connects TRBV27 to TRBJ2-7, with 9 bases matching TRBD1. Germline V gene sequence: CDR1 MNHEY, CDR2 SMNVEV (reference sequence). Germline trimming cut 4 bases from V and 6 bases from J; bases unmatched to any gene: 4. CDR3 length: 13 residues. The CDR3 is CASSWDRVGEQYF. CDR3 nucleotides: TGTGCCAGCAGTTGGGACAGGGTTGGCGAGCAGTACTTC.